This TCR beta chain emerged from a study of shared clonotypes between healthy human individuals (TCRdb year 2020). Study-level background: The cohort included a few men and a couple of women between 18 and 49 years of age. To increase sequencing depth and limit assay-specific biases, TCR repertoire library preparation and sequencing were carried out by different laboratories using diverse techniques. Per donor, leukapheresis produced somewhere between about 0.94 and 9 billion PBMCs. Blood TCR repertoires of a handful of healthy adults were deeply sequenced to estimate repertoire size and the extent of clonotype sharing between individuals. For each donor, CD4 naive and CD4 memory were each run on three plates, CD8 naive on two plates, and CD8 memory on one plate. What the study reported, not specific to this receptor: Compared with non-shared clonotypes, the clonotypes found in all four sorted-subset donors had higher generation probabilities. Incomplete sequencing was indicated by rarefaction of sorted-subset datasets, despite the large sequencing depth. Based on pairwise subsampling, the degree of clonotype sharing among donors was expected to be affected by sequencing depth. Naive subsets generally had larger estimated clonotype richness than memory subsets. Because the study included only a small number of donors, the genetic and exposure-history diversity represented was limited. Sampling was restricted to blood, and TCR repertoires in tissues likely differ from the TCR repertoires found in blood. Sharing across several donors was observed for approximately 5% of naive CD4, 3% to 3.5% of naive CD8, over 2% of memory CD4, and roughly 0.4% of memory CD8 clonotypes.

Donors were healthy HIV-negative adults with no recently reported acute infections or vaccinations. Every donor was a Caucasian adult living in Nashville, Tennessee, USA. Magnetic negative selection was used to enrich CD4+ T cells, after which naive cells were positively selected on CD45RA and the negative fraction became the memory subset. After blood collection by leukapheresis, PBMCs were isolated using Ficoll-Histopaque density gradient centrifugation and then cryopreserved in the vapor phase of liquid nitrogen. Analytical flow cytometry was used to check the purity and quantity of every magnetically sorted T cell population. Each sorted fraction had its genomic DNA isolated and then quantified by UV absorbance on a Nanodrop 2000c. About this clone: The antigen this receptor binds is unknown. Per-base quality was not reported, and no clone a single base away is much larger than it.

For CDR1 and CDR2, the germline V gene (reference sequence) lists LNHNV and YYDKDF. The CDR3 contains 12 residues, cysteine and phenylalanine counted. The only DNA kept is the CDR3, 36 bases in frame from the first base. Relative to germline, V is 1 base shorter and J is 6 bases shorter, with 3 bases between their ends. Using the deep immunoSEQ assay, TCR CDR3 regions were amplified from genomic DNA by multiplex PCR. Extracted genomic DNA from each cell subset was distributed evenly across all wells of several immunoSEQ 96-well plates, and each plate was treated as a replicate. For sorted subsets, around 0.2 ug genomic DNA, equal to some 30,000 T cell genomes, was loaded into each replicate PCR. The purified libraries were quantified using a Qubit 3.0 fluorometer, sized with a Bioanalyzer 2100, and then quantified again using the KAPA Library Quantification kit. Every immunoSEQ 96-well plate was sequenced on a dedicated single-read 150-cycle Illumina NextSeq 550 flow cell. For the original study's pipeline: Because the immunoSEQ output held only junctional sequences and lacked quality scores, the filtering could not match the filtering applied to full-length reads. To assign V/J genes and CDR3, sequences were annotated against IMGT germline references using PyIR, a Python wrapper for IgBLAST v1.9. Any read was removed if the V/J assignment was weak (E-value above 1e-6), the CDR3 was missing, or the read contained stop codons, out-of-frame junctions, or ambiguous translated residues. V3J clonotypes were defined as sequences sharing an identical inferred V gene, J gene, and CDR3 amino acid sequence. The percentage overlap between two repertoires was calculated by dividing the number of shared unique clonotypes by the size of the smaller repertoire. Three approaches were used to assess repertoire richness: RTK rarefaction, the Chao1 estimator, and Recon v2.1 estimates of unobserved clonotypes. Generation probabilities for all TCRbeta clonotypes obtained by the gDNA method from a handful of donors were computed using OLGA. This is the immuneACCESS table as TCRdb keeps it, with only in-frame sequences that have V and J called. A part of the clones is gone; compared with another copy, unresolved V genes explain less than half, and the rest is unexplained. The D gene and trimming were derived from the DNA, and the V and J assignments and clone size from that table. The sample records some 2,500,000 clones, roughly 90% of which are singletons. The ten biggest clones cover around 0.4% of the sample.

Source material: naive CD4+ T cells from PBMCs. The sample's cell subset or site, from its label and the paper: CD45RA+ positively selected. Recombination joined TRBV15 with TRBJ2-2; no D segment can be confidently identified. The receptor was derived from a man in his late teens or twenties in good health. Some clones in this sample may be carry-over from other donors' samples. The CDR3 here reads CATSRGSGELFF. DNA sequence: TGTGCCACCAGCAGAGGATCCGGGGAGCTGTTTTTT.